The 29 T cell receptor beta chains below come from one sample, sequenced in a study of T cell changes during pregnancy in multiple sclerosis. Sequenced by immunoSEQ multiplex PCR; TCRdb stores in-frame clones only, minus some. This repertoire shows about 50,000 clones, approximately 90% found once; its top ten account for 0.39%. The sequenced sample was CD4+ T cells from peripheral blood mononuclear cells, obtained after pregnancy. The receptors stem from a female donor with multiple sclerosis, enrolled in a pregnancy study.

CDR3 sequence reads: CASSLTASGVLVSQYF. CDR3 sequence (DNA): TGTGCCAGCAGCTTAACGGCTAGCGGGGTGCTAGTGTCCCAGTACTTC. The chain has TRBV7-8 and TRBJ2-5, with 9 bases matching TRBD2. Germline CDR1 reads SGHVS; CDR2 reads FQNEAQ. The CDR3 loop spans 16 amino acids. Trimming at V came to 2 bases and at J to 9 bases, leaving 13 bases not matched to a gene.

The CDR3 here is CASRRTGLTDTQYF. The CDR3 DNA sequence: TGTGCCAGTAGGAGGACAGGGCTCACAGATACGCAGTATTTT. The J gene is TRBJ2-3, the V gene TRBV19; 8 positions agree with TRBD1. The CDR3 extends over 14 amino acids. From germline, CDR1 is LNHDA and CDR2 SQIVND (reference sequence). V was pared by 6 bases and J by 2 bases, with 4 bases of the junction left unmatched.

This chain uses TRBV7-8 with TRBJ1-4; 9 positions match TRBD1. Germline trimming cut 2 bases from V and 8 bases from J; bases unmatched to any gene: 6. The CDR3 is made up of 15 amino acids. Looked up from germline, CDR1 is SGHVS and CDR2 is FQNEAQ. The CDR3 sequence: CASSLMTGGEEKLFF. CDR3 DNA: TGTGCCAGCAGCTTAATGACAGGGGGGGAGGAAAAACTGTTTTTT.

V and J are TRBV28 and TRBJ2-3; weak D call: TRBD2 (5 bases). The CDR3 is made up of 16 amino acids. V was pared by 5 bases and J by 0 bases, with 15 bases between. Germline lookup yields CDR1 MDHEN and CDR2 SYDVKM. The chain's CDR3 is CASSRPGMQSTDTQYF. The CDR3 nucleotides are TGTGCCAGCAGTCGTCCCGGGATGCAGAGCACAGATACGCAGTATTTT.

The chain employs TRBV7-3 and TRBJ1-1; D uncertain. Germline-derived CDR1 and CDR2 are SGHTA and FQGTGA. The CDR3 spans 13 residues. The V end lost 4 bases, the J end lost 5 bases, and 11 bases lay between the germline ends. The CDR3 coding sequence is TGTGCCAGCAGCTATACATTAACGACTGAAGCTTTCTTT. Translated, it gives CASSYTLTTEAFF.

The chain recombines TRBV2 with TRBJ2-7; D gene ambiguous. V was cut by 7 bases and J by 0 bases, with 13 bases left in between. Germline V gene data show CDR1 as SNHLY and CDR2 as FYNNEI. The CDR3 is 14 residues long. CDR3 sequence reads: CASKAEGSSYEQYF. CDR3 sequence (DNA): TGTGCCAGCAAGGCGGAAGGAAGCTCCTACGAGCAGTACTTC.

The chain has TRBV5-1 and TRBJ2-1; D possibly corresponds to TRBD2 (5 bases). Germline CDR1 reads SGHRS; CDR2 reads YFSETQ. V was shortened by 4 bases and J by 0 bases, with 11 bases between the two germline ends. CDR3 size: 15 residues. The CDR3 bases are TGCGCCAGCAGCCCCCCCCGGGACTCCTACAATGAGCAGTTCTTC. Its protein is CASSPPRDSYNEQFF.

V gene TRBV7-3 combines with J gene TRBJ2-4, with 7 bases aligning to TRBD2. The CDR3 length is 15 residues. Germline V gene lookup returns CDR1 SGHTA and CDR2 FQGTGA. Trimming cost V 5 bases and J 0 bases; bases outside gene matches: 4. The CDR3 DNA is TGTGCCAGCAGCCCCAGCGGGGTAGCCAAAAACATTCAGTACTTC. It translates to CASSPSGVAKNIQYF.

This clone appeared once. The chain combines TRBV19 with TRBJ2-7; 9 bases match TRBD1. The CDR3 is 15 residues long. Germline values: CDR1 LNHDA, CDR2 SQIVND (reference sequence). Losses at the gene ends were 10 bases for V and 4 bases for J; bases not matched to a gene: 14. Written as DNA, the CDR3 is TGTGCCACTAGGGGGTATGGACAGGGGAGATACGAGCAGTACTTC. Translated, it gives CATRGYGQGRYEQYF.

This rearrangement joins TRBV21-1 to TRBJ1-1; TRBD1, as called in the table, went unchecked against the DNA. TRBV21-1 is labeled a pseudogene. The CDR3 consists of 17 residues. The CDR3 here is CASSKHNSDRGRTEAFF. In DNA form, the CDR3 reads TGTGCCAGCAGCAAACACAATTCGGACAGGGGTCGGACTGAAGCTTTCTTT.

The V gene is TRBV27, the J gene TRBJ1-1; 7 positions match TRBD1. The CDR3 runs 13 residues. Looked up from germline, CDR1 is MNHEY and CDR2 is SMNVEV (reference sequence). V dropped 4 bases and J dropped 7; count of bases not matched to a gene: 6. The CDR3 DNA reads TGTGCCAGCAGTTCGACAGGGCTAGTTGAAGCTTTCTTT. It encodes CASSSTGLVEAFF.

The gene calls are TRBV4-1 and TRBJ2-1; D gene ambiguous. The CDR3 consists of 16 residues. Trimming removed 1 base at V and 0 bases at J, with 10 bases between. Germline CDR1 reads MGHRA; CDR2 reads YSYEKL. In DNA, the CDR3 is TGCGCCAGCAGCCAAGTCGACTTGATCTCCTACAATGAGCAGTTCTTC. The encoded protein is CASSQVDLISYNEQFF.

The rearrangement uses TRBV18 and TRBJ1-1; D remains ambiguous. Germline assignment: CDR1 KGHSH and CDR2 LQKENI. This CDR3 comprises 14 residues. Trimming removed 6 bases from V and 0 bases from J, with 11 bases in between. The CDR3 coding sequence is TGTGCCAGCTCTCCGGGTAATTTGAACACTGAAGCTTTCTTT. Translating it yields CASSPGNLNTEAFF.

The V gene is TRBV19, the J gene TRBJ2-7, with D tentatively TRBD1 (5 bases). The CDR3 spans 14 residues. V was pared by 3 bases and J by 2 bases, with 11 bases between. Germline loops: CDR1 LNHDA, CDR2 SQIVND (reference sequence). The CDR3 is CASSMTTDTYEQYF. The CDR3 bases are TGTGCCAGTAGTATGACGACAGATACCTACGAGCAGTACTTC.

V gene TRBV23-1 combines with J gene TRBJ2-5; possibly TRBD1 or TRBD2 for D (9 bases each). TRBV23-1 is treated as an ORF (open reading frame) with a function not yet certain. There are 18 residues in the CDR3. With 7 bases removed from V and 7 bases from J, the gap between germline ends came to 31 bases. CDR3 DNA sequence: TGCGCCAGCAACCGACAGGGGGTCGCTAGCGGGATACTTTGGACCCAGTACTTC. This sequence encodes CASNRQGVASGILWTQYF.

The chain couples TRBV2 to TRBJ2-2; 8 bases align to TRBD1. This CDR3 spans 14 amino acids. The trim removed 6 bases at V and 5 bases at J, leaving 5 bases unmatched. Germline CDR1 reads SNHLY; CDR2 reads FYNNEI. The CDR3 loop is CASRGTGLTGELFF. CDR3 sequence (DNA): TGTGCCAGCAGGGGGACAGGACTAACCGGGGAGCTGTTTTTT.

This CDR3 reads CASSINTGGSNEKLFF. The DNA of the CDR3 is TGTGCCAGTAGTATAAATACAGGTGGTTCTAATGAAAAACTGTTTTTT. The chain couples TRBV19 to TRBJ1-4, with TRBD1 as a possible D gene (5 bases). Germline V lookup: CDR1 LNHDA, CDR2 SQIVND (reference sequence). V lost 2 bases to trimming and J lost 3 bases, with 13 bases between them. This CDR3 has 16 amino acids.

V gene TRBV7-2 combines with J gene TRBJ2-7; 10 bases map to TRBD1. Germline V CDR1 and CDR2: SGHTA, FQGNSA. V lost 4 bases and J lost 7; bases outside the gene matches: 7. The CDR3 consists of 14 residues. The CDR3: CASSSQTGGEEQYF. DNA for the CDR3: TGTGCCAGCAGCTCCCAGACAGGGGGCGAGGAGCAGTACTTC.

V and J are TRBV19 and TRBJ2-5, with D perhaps TRBD2 (6 bases). From germline, CDR1 is LNHDA and CDR2 SQIVND (reference sequence). Trimming stripped 3 bases from V and 1 base from J, with 21 bases between. This CDR3 contains 18 residues. The CDR3 protein is CASSISILAGLSQETQYF. The DNA for the CDR3 is TGTGCCAGTAGTATCTCCATACTAGCAGGTCTTTCCCAAGAGACCCAGTACTTC.

CDR3 nucleotides: TGTGCCAGCTCACCACAGACAGGGGTTAAGAATGAGCAGTTCTTC. It encodes CASSPQTGVKNEQFF. The chain carries TRBV18 and TRBJ2-1, with TRBD1 matching 8 bases. V lost 1 base and J lost 7; bases outside the gene matches: 6. This CDR3 is built from 15 residues. Germline-derived CDR1 and CDR2 are KGHSH and LQKENI.

The V call is TRBV27, the J call TRBJ2-7, with 9 bases identical to TRBD2. Trimming cost V 5 bases and J 12 bases; bases outside gene matches: 17. The CDR3 loop spans 15 amino acids. CDR1 and CDR2 (germline): MNHEY, SMNVEV (reference sequence). The CDR3 protein is CASSLPGLAGGGMYF. CDR3 nucleotide sequence: TGTGCCAGCAGTCTCCCGGGACTAGCAGGGGGAGGGATGTACTTC.

The genes are TRBV28 and TRBJ2-2; no clear D. V was pared by 6 bases and J by 2 bases, with 10 bases between. The CDR3 has 14 residues. CDR1 and CDR2 from the germline V gene are MDHEN and SYDVKM. The CDR3 loop is CASRGRRNTGELFF. The CDR3 bases are TGTGCCAGCAGGGGCAGGCGAAACACCGGGGAGCTGTTTTTT.

The V gene is TRBV11-2, the J gene TRBJ2-2; 8 bases are a match to TRBD2. The CDR3 consists of 16 residues. The germline V gene encodes CDR1 SGHAT and CDR2 FQNNGV. The J segment lost 5 bases and the V segment lost 3 bases, leaving 8 bases of the junction unmatched. In DNA, the CDR3 is TGTGCCAGCAGCTTCAATGCGGGAGGAGGAACCGGGGAGCTGTTTTTT. Protein: CASSFNAGGGTGELFF. The complete variable domain, with remaining parts taken from reference TRBV11-2 and TRBJ2-2, reads EAGVAQSPRYKIIEKRQSVAFWCNPISGHATLYWYQQILGQGPKLLIQFQNNGVVDDSQLPKDRFSAERLKGVDSTLKIQPAKLEDSAVYLCASSFNAGGGTGELFFGEGSRLTVL.

The chain combines TRBV27 with TRBJ1-5; the D is unclear. Trimming took off 3 bases at V and 3 bases at J, with 6 bases between the two ends. The CDR3 runs 13 residues. Germline V lookup: CDR1 MNHEY, CDR2 SMNVEV (reference sequence). The CDR3 DNA reads as TGTGCCAGCAGTTTCCGGGACAATCAGCCCCAGCATTTT. Amino acids: CASSFRDNQPQHF.

The genes are TRBV29-1 and TRBJ2-4; possible D gene TRBD2, 6 bases. The germline V gene has CDR1 SQVTM and CDR2 ANQGSEA. This CDR3 comprises 13 residues. V lost 7 bases to trimming and J lost 0 bases, with 10 bases between them. The CDR3 bases are TGCAGCGCTAAGGGACTAGCCAAAAACATTCAGTACTTC. As protein: CSAKGLAKNIQYF.

The chain links TRBV30 to TRBJ2-1; TRBD1 matches at 7 bases. The CDR3 sequence is 14 residues long. Germline-derived CDR1 and CDR2 are GTSNPN and SVGIG (reference sequence). The V and J ends lost 1 base and 2 bases, in that order; junction bases with no gene match: 2. The CDR3 here is CAWSGRGPYNEQFF. Here the CDR3 DNA reads TGTGCCTGGAGTGGAAGGGGGCCCTACAATGAGCAGTTCTTC.

The chain is built from TRBV30 and TRBJ2-5; TRBD2 might be the D (5 bases). Germline V gene data show CDR1 as GTSNPN and CDR2 as SVGIG (reference sequence). The CDR3 is 13 residues long. Trimming removed 1 base at V and 5 bases at J, with 11 bases between. The CDR3 DNA sequence: TGTGCCTGGAGTGCGTCCCGGAGGGAGACCCAGTACTTC. It codes for CAWSASRRETQYF.

The chain links TRBV6-1 to TRBJ2-7, with D unresolved. V was clipped by 1 base and J by 2 bases, with 6 bases between them. CDR1 and CDR2 from the germline V gene are MNHNS and SASEGT. The CDR3 extends over 13 amino acids. The CDR3 reads CASSEGHTYEQYF. The DNA for the CDR3 is TGTGCCAGCAGTGAAGGGCACACCTACGAGCAGTACTTC.

This clone was detected once. The V call is TRBV11-2, the J call TRBJ2-1, with 12 bases identical to TRBD1. The germline V gene has CDR1 SGHAT and CDR2 FQNNGV. The CDR3 has 17 amino acids. V shed 5 bases and J 10 bases; nucleotides not matched to a gene: 15. CDR3 sequence (DNA): TGTGCCAGCAGCCCGCTTTACCGGGACAGGGGGCGCGGAGAGCAGTTCTTC. Translated, it gives CASSPLYRDRGRGEQFF.